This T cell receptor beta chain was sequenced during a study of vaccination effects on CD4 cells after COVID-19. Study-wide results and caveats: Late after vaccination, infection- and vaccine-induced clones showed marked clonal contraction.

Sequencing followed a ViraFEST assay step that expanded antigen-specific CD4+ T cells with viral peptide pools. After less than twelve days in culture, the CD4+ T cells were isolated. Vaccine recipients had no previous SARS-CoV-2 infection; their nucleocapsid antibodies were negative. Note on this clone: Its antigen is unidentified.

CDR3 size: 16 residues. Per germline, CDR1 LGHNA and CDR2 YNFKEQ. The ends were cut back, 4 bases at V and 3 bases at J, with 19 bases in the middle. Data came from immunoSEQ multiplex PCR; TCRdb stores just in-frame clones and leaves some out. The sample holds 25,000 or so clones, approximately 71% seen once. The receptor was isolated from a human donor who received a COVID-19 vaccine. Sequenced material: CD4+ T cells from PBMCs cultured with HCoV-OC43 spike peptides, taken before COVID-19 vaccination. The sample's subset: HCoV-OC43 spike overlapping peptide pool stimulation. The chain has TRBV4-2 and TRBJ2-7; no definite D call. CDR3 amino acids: CASSRNLRSENYEQYF. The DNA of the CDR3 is TGTGCCAGCAGCCGAAACCTAAGGTCTGAAAACTACGAGCAGTACTTC.